The 25 T cell receptor beta chains below all came from one sample that was sequenced in a study of shared clonotypes between healthy human individuals (dated by TCRdb to 2018 to 2021). Library creation used the immunoSEQ multiplex PCR assay. Imported from immuneACCESS, the table was reduced by TCRdb to in-frame sequences with V and J called. These copies leave out some clones; in studies compared against another copy, an unresolved V gene accounts for under half, and the cause of the remainder is not known. For this sample the table gives about 990,000 clones, of which about four fifths were detected only once. 0.55% to 0.7% of the sample lies in the top ten. Sequences were obtained from memory CD4+ T cells from PBMCs. Taken with the paper, the label for cell subset or site translates to: CD45RA-negative fraction. The receptors come from a man between 18 and 35 years old in good health. Some clones in this sample may be carry-over from other donors' samples.

J is TRBJ1-5 and V is TRBV6-1; D unresolved. The germline CDR1 and CDR2 sequences are MNHNS and SASEGT. The CDR3 runs to 16 residues. With 2 bases removed from V and 6 bases from J, the gap between germline ends came to 17 bases. The CDR3 sequence is CASSELKTRRGQPQHF. The CDR3 region has the DNA TGTGCCAGCAGTGAACTGAAGACCAGGCGGGGTCAGCCCCAGCATTTT.

The rearrangement joins TRBV11-2 to TRBJ1-2; weak D call: TRBD1 (6 bases). The germline CDR1 and CDR2 sequences are SGHAT and FQNNGV. This CDR3 is built from 13 residues. Trimming left V 6 bases short and J 4 bases short, with 12 bases between. Here the CDR3 reads CASSQGLGYGYTF. The CDR3 coding sequence is TGTGCCAGCAGTCAGGGGCTAGGCTATGGCTACACCTTC. Full variable domain (missing parts from reference TRBV11-2 and TRBJ1-2): EAGVAQSPRYKIIEKRQSVAFWCNPISGHATLYWYQQILGQGPKLLIQFQNNGVVDDSQLPKDRFSAERLKGVDSTLKIQPAKLEDSAVYLCASSQGLGYGYTFGSGTRLTVV.

CDR3 in DNA: TGTGCCAGAGCGAGGCAGGGGTTCTCTGGAAACACCATATATTTT. It translates to CARARQGFSGNTIYF. The chain combines TRBV27 with TRBJ1-3; D may be TRBD1 (6 bases). Germline V lookup: CDR1 MNHEY, CDR2 SMNVEV (reference sequence). CDR3 length equals 15 residues. Trimming removed 9 bases at V and 0 bases at J, with 15 bases between.

This clone was seen repeatedly, ten times or more. The chain combines TRBV10-3 with TRBJ2-1; unclear D gene. Germline assignment: CDR1 ENHRY and CDR2 SYGVKD. CDR3 size: 14 residues. V shed 10 bases and J shed 4 bases, with 17 bases lying between them. CDR3 protein: CATAAAEPYNEQFF. The DNA for the CDR3 is TGTGCCACCGCTGCGGCAGAACCATACAATGAGCAGTTCTTC.

The chain combines TRBV19 with TRBJ2-5, with TRBD2 matching 7 bases. V gave up 3 bases and J gave up 0 bases; unmatched junction bases: 4. CDR1 and CDR2 from the germline V gene are LNHDA and SQIVND (reference sequence). This CDR3 is built from 15 residues. The CDR3 loop is CASSIAAGHQETQYF. The CDR3 bases are TGTGCCAGTAGTATTGCAGCGGGGCACCAAGAGACCCAGTACTTC.

This clone was observed a handful of times. The J gene is TRBJ1-1, the V gene TRBV30; a weak D match, TRBD1 (6 bases). CDR3 length: 13 amino acids. V gave up 3 bases and J gave up 1 base, with 9 bases separating them. Germline CDR1 reads GTSNPN; CDR2 reads SVGIG (reference sequence). CDR3 sequence: CAWSLQGNTEAFF. For the CDR3, the DNA is TGTGCCTGGAGCCTACAGGGGAACACTGAAGCTTTCTTT.

The chain carries TRBV5-1 and TRBJ1-5; 7 positions match TRBD1. The CDR3 spans 14 residues. Germline-derived CDR1 and CDR2 are SGHRS and YFSETQ. After removal of 2 bases from V and 5 bases from J, the junction contained 4 bases not matched to a gene. The CDR3 spells CASSFGQGDQPQHF. CDR3 bases: TGCGCCAGCAGCTTTGGGCAGGGGGATCAGCCCCAGCATTTT.

This clone is a singleton in its sample. This rearrangement joins TRBV30 to TRBJ1-3; D might be TRBD1 (5 bases). Germline values: CDR1 GTSNPN, CDR2 SVGIG (reference sequence). The CDR3 spans 11 residues. The CDR3 protein is CGGETGNTIYF. The CDR3, as DNA: TGTGGAGGGGAAACTGGAAACACCATATATTTT. Full variable domain (rest looked up from reference TRBV30 and TRBJ1-3): SQTIHQWPATLVQPVGSPLSLECTVEGTSNPNLYWYRQAAGRGLQLLFYSVGIGQISSEVPQNLSASRPQDRQFILSSKKLLLSDSGFYLCGGETGNTIYFGEGSWLTVV.

V and J are TRBV5-1 and TRBJ2-7, with D uncertain. The CDR3 covers 15 residues. From germline, CDR1 is SGHRS and CDR2 YFSETQ. Trimming removed 2 bases at V and 2 bases at J, with 14 bases between. CDR3 nucleotide sequence: TGCGCCAGCAGCTTATTGAGCTTAGATGCCTACGAGCAGTACTTC. Its protein is CASSLLSLDAYEQYF.

There are a few counts of this clone. This chain links TRBV11-3 with TRBJ2-5, with D perhaps matching TRBD2 (5 bases). The V and J ends lost 2 bases and 0 bases respectively, with 7 bases between them. There are 14 residues in the CDR3. Germline V gene lookup returns CDR1 SGHNT and CDR2 YENEEA. CDR3: CASSLSRDQETQYF. The CDR3 bases are TGTGCCAGCAGCTTATCGCGGGACCAAGAGACCCAGTACTTC.

J is TRBJ2-3 and V is TRBV4-1; 8 bases fit TRBD2. Germline V gene lookup returns CDR1 MGHRA and CDR2 YSYEKL. This CDR3 has 15 amino acids. V was clipped by 5 bases and J by 0 bases; unmatched bases: 4. This CDR3 is CASSGGGLSTDTQYF. CDR3 coding DNA: TGCGCCAGCAGCGGCGGGGGGCTTAGCACAGATACGCAGTATTTT.

CDR3 DNA sequence: TGTGCCAGCAGCGTAGGTGGGAGGGCCGCCGGGGAGCTGTTTTTT. It specifies CASSVGGRAAGELFF. The chain is built from TRBV9 and TRBJ2-2; 7 nucleotides align to TRBD2. Germline CDR1 reads SGDLS; CDR2 reads YYNGEE. V was pared by 0 bases and J by 6 bases, with 5 bases of the junction left unmatched. The CDR3 is made up of 15 amino acids.

The chain joins TRBV4-3 to TRBJ2-5, with D possibly matching TRBD2 (6 bases). The CDR3 covers 15 residues. Per the germline V gene, CDR1 is LGHNA and CDR2 is YSLEER. V lost 7 bases, J lost 2 bases, and 17 bases lay in between. As DNA, the CDR3 is TGCGCCAGCATAAGGGGTGGGGGGTTTCAAGAGACCCAGTACTTC. Its protein is CASIRGGGFQETQYF.

V is TRBV10-3 and J is TRBJ2-2; 10 nucleotides agree with TRBD2. The CDR3 consists of 16 residues. Germline V gene sequence: CDR1 ENHRY, CDR2 SYGVKD. J was trimmed by 4 bases and V by 6 bases; bases with no gene match: 8. DNA of the CDR3: TGTGCCATCAGCCTTAAACTAGCGGGAATCACCGGGGAGCTGTTTTTT. Translated, it gives CAISLKLAGITGELFF.

The V and J genes are TRBV30 and TRBJ2-1; 7 nucleotides align to TRBD2. V dropped 4 bases and J dropped 5; count of bases not matched to a gene: 11. CDR1 is GTSNPN and CDR2 is SVGIG in the germline V gene (reference sequence). The CDR3 loop spans 15 amino acids. The CDR3 loop reads CAWNHPAGTNNEQFF. The CDR3 DNA reads as TGTGCCTGGAATCATCCAGCGGGAACTAACAATGAGCAGTTCTTC. Complete variable domain (other parts from reference TRBV30 and TRBJ2-1): SQTIHQWPATLVQPVGSPLSLECTVEGTSNPNLYWYRQAAGRGLQLLFYSVGIGQISSEVPQNLSASRPQDRQFILSSKKLLLSDSGFYLCAWNHPAGTNNEQFFGPGTRLTVL.

The V call is TRBV11-2, the J call TRBJ1-1; D is ambiguous. Germline values: CDR1 SGHAT, CDR2 FQNNGV. CDR3 length equals 14 residues. V shed 5 bases and J shed 6 bases, with 16 bases lying between them. The CDR3 bases are TGTGCCAGCAGCGGAACTAGGTTCGCACCTGAAGCTTTCTTT. It codes for CASSGTRFAPEAFF.

The chain is built from TRBV6-6 and TRBJ1-4; weak D call: TRBD1 (6 bases). The CDR3 totals 14 residues. V was cut by 8 bases and J by 7 bases, with 17 bases left in between. Germline V CDR1 and CDR2: MNHNY, SVGAGI (reference sequence). Here the CDR3 reads CASRIGGSSEKLFF. In DNA, the CDR3 is TGTGCCAGCCGCATCGGGGGCTCCAGTGAAAAACTGTTTTTT.

This clone was recorded a few times. V and J are TRBV19 and TRBJ2-3; TRBD2 might be the D (6 bases). Germline CDR1 LNHDA, CDR2 SQIVND (reference sequence). The CDR3 is made up of 14 amino acids. Trimming cost V 3 bases and J 5 bases, with 12 bases left between them. The CDR3 DNA follows: TGTGCCAGTAGTATGGGAGGTACCCTAGATACGCAGTATTTT. Protein product: CASSMGGTLDTQYF.

This clone is a singleton in its sample. This chain links TRBV11-2 with TRBJ2-7; tentative D call: TRBD1 (5 bases). CDR3 size: 12 residues. The V gene lost 1 base and the J gene lost 5 bases, with 6 bases spanning the gap. Germline CDR1 and CDR2: SGHAT and FQNNGV. CDR3 residues: CASSLAGNEQYF. CDR3 sequence (DNA): TGTGCCAGCAGCTTAGCAGGGAACGAGCAGTACTTC.

V usage is TRBV6-5 and J usage is TRBJ2-7, with D unresolved. The CDR3 contains 14 residues. Germline V gene lookup returns CDR1 MNHEY and CDR2 SVGAGI. Between the trimmed V and J ends, which lost 0 bases and 1 base, there was a span of 7 bases. DNA of the CDR3: TGTGCCAGCAGTTACTCCGGACGGTCCTACGAGCAGTACTTC. It codes for CASSYSGRSYEQYF.

The chain uses TRBV11-3 and TRBJ2-5; 15 bases align to TRBD2. Germline V lookup: CDR1 SGHNT, CDR2 YENEEA. The CDR3 runs 16 residues. V was pared by 4 bases and J by 2 bases, with 2 bases of the junction left unmatched. CDR3 nucleotides: TGTGCCAGCAGCTCTGGACTAGCGGGAGGGCAAGAGACCCAGTACTTC. Its translation: CASSSGLAGGQETQYF. Using reference TRBV11-3 and TRBJ2-5 for the parts outside the CDR3, the full variable domain is EAGVVQSPRYKIIEKKQPVAFWCNPISGHNTLYWYLQNLGQGPELLIRYENEEAVDDSQLPKDRFSAERLKGVDSTLKIQPAELGDSAVYLCASSSGLAGGQETQYFGPGTRLLVL.

The CDR3 spells CASSFWSGRTYNEQFF. CDR3 bases: TGTGCCAGCAGTTTCTGGAGCGGGAGGACGTACAATGAGCAGTTCTTC. The chain employs TRBV27 and TRBJ2-1; TRBD2 agrees at 9 bases. Per the germline V gene, CDR1 is MNHEY and CDR2 is SMNVEV (reference sequence). V shed 3 bases and J 4 bases; nucleotides not matched to a gene: 7. The CDR3 is made up of 16 amino acids.

The chain has TRBV6-6 and TRBJ1-2, with TRBD1 identical over 8 bases. The CDR3 has 11 residues. V shed 8 bases, J shed 4 bases, and the junction held 0 bases outside the gene matches. Germline lookup yields CDR1 MNHNY and CDR2 SVGAGI (reference sequence). CDR3 in amino acids: CASGQGYGYTF. The DNA of the CDR3 is TGTGCCAGCGGACAGGGCTATGGCTACACCTTC.

Worth noting for this clone: The sample holds other DNA sequences that translate to the same CDR3. The genes are TRBV6-5 and TRBJ1-1; 9 bases are a match to TRBD1. Germline CDR1 reads MNHEY; CDR2 reads SVGAGI. V was clipped by 0 bases and J by 4 bases; unmatched bases: 0. CDR3 length: 14 residues. The CDR3 region has the DNA TGTGCCAGCAGTTACTCGACAGGGGGCACTGAAGCTTTCTTT. Translating gives CASSYSTGGTEAFF.

CDR3 in DNA: TGTGCCAGCAGTATTAGCAGAATCCAAGAGACCCAGTACTTC. Protein: CASSISRIQETQYF. The chain has TRBV27 and TRBJ2-5; D is unresolved. The V gene lost 5 bases and the J gene lost 1 base, with 11 bases spanning the gap. The CDR3 contains 14 residues. CDR1 is MNHEY and CDR2 is SMNVEV in the germline V gene (reference sequence).